Listed here are 10 T cell receptor beta chains from one sample, sequenced in a study of Graves' ophthalmopathy and Graves' hyperthyroidism. Using RNA transcripts, the TCR beta CDR3 regions were amplified. HTBI-primed first-round RT-PCR preceded second-round multiplex PCR. In TCRdb, the multiplex PCR reads were re-called with MiXCR into one record per CDR3 protein. In the table there are 350,000 to 400,000 distinct CDR3 sequences, approximately 15% of which are singletons. The sample comprised peripheral blood. The receptors stem from a woman aged 18 to 35 with stable Graves' hyperthyroidism.

This clonotype was seen many times. The J gene is TRBJ2-6, the V gene TRBV12-5; 7 bases agree with TRBD2. J was trimmed by 4 bases and V by 7 bases; bases with no gene match: 10. Germline V gene data show CDR1 as LGHNT and CDR2 as FRNRAP. This CDR3 is built from 16 residues. In nucleotides, the CDR3 is TGTGCTAGTGCCCTTGGGGAGGGGCCCGGGGCCAACGTCCTGACTTTC. Translation gives CASALGEGPGANVLTF.

Comments on this clonotype: A much larger clone lies a single base off, so this may be a read error. This rearrangement joins TRBV5-1 to TRBJ2-5; D is ambiguous. The CDR3 runs 12 residues. Per germline, CDR1 SGHRS and CDR2 YFSETQ. CDR3 sequence (DNA): TGCGCCAGCAGCGGAATACAAGAGAGCCAGTACTTC. Encoded protein: CASSGIQESQYF.

With respect to this clonotype: A much larger clone lies one base from this, so it may be a read error. A read error is likely, as this CDR3 ends without the conserved phenylalanine or tryptophan. The chain has TRBV19 and TRBJ1-1; D ambiguous. Germline V gene lookup returns CDR1 LNHDA and CDR2 SQIVND (reference sequence). V was trimmed by 3 bases and J by 4 bases, leaving 12 bases between them. The CDR3 length is 14 residues. The CDR3 region has the DNA TGTGCCAGTAGTATTAGTGCCCAGGTCACTGAAGCTTTCTTG. It translates to CASSISAQVTEAFL.

There are a few counts of this clonotype. The chain has TRBV9 and TRBJ2-5, with TRBD1 as a possible D gene (6 bases). CDR1 SGDLS and CDR2 YYNGEE come from the germline V gene. The CDR3 is 14 residues long. V was clipped by 2 bases and J by 5 bases, with 13 bases between them. CDR3 sequence (DNA): TGTGCCAGCAGCGTTTCTCCTGGGGGCGAGACCCAGTACTTC. It codes for CASSVSPGGETQYF.

This clonotype was seen ten or more times. The chain is built from TRBV9 and TRBJ1-6; no firm D call. Germline V lookup: CDR1 SGDLS, CDR2 YYNGEE. V gave up 0 bases and J gave up 8 bases, with 12 bases separating them. The CDR3 contains 15 residues. The CDR3 loop reads CASSVALGLDSPLHF. CDR3 bases: TGTGCCAGCAGCGTAGCTTTAGGGTTGGATTCACCCCTCCACTTT.

The genes are TRBV3-1 and TRBJ1-6, with 7 bases matching TRBD1. V trimming: 7 bases; J trimming: 4 bases; junction bases outside the gene matches: 4. This CDR3 spans 14 amino acids. Germline V CDR1 and CDR2: LGHDT, YNNKEL (reference sequence). Written as DNA, the CDR3 is TGTGCCAGCAAGGGACAGCCTTATAATTCACCCCTCCACTTT. This sequence encodes CASKGQPYNSPLHF.

This chain joins TRBV5-8 and TRBJ1-5; no clear D gene. Deletions cut 1 base from V and 0 bases from J, with 8 bases between. Germline CDR1 is SGHTS and CDR2 is YDEGEE. CDR3 length: 15 amino acids. CDR3 DNA sequence: TGTGCCAGCAGCTTGCTCAGGTTTAGCAATCAGCCCCAGCATTTT. This sequence encodes CASSLLRFSNQPQHF.

CDR3 region: CASSPHADSTGELFF. As DNA, the CDR3 is TGTGCCAGCAGCCCGCATGCAGACAGCACCGGGGAGCTGTTTTTT. The V gene is TRBV4-2, the J gene TRBJ2-2; a weak D match, TRBD1 (5 bases). CDR3 length: 15 amino acids. Germline V gene lookup returns CDR1 LGHNA and CDR2 YNFKEQ. Trimming removed 4 bases at V and 4 bases at J, with 13 bases between.

In its sample, this clonotype was seen many times. J is TRBJ1-1 and V is TRBV11-2; TRBD1 matches at 9 bases. CDR3 size: 15 residues. CDR1 SGHAT and CDR2 FQNNGV come from the germline V gene. The junction had 5 bases not matched to a gene; V was cut back by 5 bases and J by 1 base. In DNA form, the CDR3 reads TGTGCCAGCAGCCAGACGGACAGGGGGAACACTGAAGCTTTCTTT. Protein sequence: CASSQTDRGNTEAFF.

This clonotype occurred many times. This rearrangement joins TRBV12-3 or TRBV12-4 to TRBJ1-1; 7 bases agree with TRBD1. The CDR3 totals 12 residues. The trim removed 4 bases at V and 8 bases at J, leaving 4 bases unmatched. The CDR3 reads CASSSEGQEAFF. In DNA, the CDR3 is TGTGCCAGCAGTTCAGAGGGACAGGAAGCTTTCTTT.